Sequencing of this T cell receptor (beta chain) was carried out in a study of blood T cells in healthy people across ages. Study observations and caveats: The recorded TCR beta diversity per million T cells decreased in a roughly linear manner with age.

Primers used in a second PCR of about 6 to 11 cycles were a sample-barcoded 5' primer and a J-beta primer mix. Each cDNA molecule carried a tag from a template-switch adaptor that contained 12 random nucleotides. TCRdb processed the 5' RACE reads anew with MiXCR; each CDR3 protein has one entry. The sample holds around 940,000 distinct CDR3 sequences; roughly half are singletons and the top ten take about 22%. The CDR3 has 14 amino acids. The V end lost 4 bases, the J end lost 7 bases, and 14 bases lay between the germline ends. The V gene's germline CDR1 is LGHDT and CDR2 YNNKEL (reference sequence). A note on this clonotype: The antigen is not known.

The V call is TRBV3-1, the J call TRBJ1-5; D may be TRBD1 (5 bases). The sequenced sample consisted of blood. This TCR derives from a woman aged 55-70 years in good health. CDR3 nucleotide sequence: TGTGCCAGCAGCCCCGGGGACGCCGCGCAGCCCCAGCATTTT. This translates into CASSPGDAAQPQHF.